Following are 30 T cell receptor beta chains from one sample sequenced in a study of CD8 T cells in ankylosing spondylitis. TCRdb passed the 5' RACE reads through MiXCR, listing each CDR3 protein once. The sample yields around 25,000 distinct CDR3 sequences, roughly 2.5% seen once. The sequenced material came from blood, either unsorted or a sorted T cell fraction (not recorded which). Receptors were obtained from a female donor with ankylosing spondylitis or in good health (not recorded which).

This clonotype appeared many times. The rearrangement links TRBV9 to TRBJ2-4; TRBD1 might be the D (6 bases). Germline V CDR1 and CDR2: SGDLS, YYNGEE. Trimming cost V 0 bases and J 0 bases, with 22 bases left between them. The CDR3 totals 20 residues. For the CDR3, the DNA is TGTGCCAGCAGCGTAGGGCCGGGACATGACACCCTTCTAGCCAAAAACATTCAGTACTTC. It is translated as CASSVGPGHDTLLAKNIQYF.

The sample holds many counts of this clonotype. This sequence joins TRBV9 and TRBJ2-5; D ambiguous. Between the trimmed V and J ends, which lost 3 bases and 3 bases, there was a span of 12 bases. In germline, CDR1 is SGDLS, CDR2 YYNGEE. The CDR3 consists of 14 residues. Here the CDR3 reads CASSGGSPEETQYF. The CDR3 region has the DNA TGTGCCAGCAGCGGTGGTAGTCCCGAAGAGACCCAGTACTTC.

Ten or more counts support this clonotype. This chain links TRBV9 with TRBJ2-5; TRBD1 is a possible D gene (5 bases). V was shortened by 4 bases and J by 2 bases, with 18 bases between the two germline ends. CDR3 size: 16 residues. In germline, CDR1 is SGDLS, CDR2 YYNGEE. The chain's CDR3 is CASSPTPGQAQETQYF. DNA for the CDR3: TGTGCCAGCAGCCCCACCCCCGGACAAGCACAAGAGACCCAGTACTTC.

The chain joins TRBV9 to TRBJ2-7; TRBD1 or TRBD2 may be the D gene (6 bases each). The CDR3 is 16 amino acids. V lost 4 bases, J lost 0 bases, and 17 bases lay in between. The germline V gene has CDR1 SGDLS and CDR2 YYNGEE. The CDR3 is CASSPLWGATSYEQYF. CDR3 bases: TGTGCCAGCAGCCCCTTGTGGGGGGCCACCTCCTACGAGCAGTACTTC.

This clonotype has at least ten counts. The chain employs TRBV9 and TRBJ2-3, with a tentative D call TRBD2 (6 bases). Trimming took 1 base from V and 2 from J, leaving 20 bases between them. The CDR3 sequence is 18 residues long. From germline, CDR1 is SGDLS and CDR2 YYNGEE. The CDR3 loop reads CASSVLPSDSGLTDTQYF. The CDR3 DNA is TGTGCCAGCAGCGTATTACCCTCCGATAGCGGTCTCACAGATACGCAGTATTTT.

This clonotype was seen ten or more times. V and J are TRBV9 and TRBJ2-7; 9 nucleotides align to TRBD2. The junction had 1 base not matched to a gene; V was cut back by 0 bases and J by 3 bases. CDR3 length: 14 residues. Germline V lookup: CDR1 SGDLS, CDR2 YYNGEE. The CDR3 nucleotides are TGTGCCAGCAGCGTAGATAGCGGGAGCTACGAGCAGTACTTC. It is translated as CASSVDSGSYEQYF.

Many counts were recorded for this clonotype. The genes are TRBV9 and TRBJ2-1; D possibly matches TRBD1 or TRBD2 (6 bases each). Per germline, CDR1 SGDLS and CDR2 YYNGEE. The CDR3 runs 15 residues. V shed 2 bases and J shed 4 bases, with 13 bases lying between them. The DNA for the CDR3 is TGTGCCAGCAGCGTTTACGGGGGCCTATACAATGAGCAGTTCTTC. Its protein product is CASSVYGGLYNEQFF. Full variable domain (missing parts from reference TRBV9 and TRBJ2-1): DSGVTQTPKHLITATGQRVTLRCSPRSGDLSVYWYQQSLDQGLQFLIQYYNGEERAKGNILERFSAQQFPDLHSELNLSSLELGDSALYFCASSVYGGLYNEQFFGPGTRLTVL.

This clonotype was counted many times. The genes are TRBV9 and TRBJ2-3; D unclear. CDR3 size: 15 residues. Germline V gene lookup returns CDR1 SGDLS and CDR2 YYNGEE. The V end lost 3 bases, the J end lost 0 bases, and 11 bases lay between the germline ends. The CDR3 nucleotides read TGTGCCAGCAGCGCGGGTTGGGGAAGCACAGATACGCAGTATTTT. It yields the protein CASSAGWGSTDTQYF.

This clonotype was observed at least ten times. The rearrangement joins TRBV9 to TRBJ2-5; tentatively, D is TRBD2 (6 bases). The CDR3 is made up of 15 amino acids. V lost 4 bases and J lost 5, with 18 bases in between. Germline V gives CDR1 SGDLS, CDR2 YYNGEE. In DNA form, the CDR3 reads TGTGCCAGCAGCCCCAGCGGCGGGAATGATGAGACCCAGTACTTC. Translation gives CASSPSGGNDETQYF.

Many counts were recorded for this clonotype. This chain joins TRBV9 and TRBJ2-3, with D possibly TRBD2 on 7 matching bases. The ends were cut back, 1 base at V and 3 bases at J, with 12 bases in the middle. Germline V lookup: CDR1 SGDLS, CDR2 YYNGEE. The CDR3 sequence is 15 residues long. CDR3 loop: CASSVFGGPTDTQYF. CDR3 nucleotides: TGTGCCAGCAGCGTATTCGGGGGGCCAACAGATACGCAGTATTTT.

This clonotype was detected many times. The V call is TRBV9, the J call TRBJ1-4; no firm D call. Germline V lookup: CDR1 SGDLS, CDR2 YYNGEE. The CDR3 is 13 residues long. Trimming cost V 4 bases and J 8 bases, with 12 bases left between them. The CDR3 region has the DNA TGTGCCAGCAGCCCCGAGTCTTCCGAAAAACTGTTTTTT. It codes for CASSPESSEKLFF. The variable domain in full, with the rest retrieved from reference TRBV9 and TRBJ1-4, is DSGVTQTPKHLITATGQRVTLRCSPRSGDLSVYWYQQSLDQGLQFLIQYYNGEERAKGNILERFSAQQFPDLHSELNLSSLELGDSALYFCASSPESSEKLFFGSGTQLSVL.

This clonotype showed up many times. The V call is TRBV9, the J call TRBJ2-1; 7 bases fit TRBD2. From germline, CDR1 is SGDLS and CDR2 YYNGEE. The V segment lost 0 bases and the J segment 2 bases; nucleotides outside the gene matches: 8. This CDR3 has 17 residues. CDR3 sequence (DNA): TGTGCCAGCAGCGTAGACGGGAGCGGGGCCGCCTACAATGAGCAGTTCTTC. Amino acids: CASSVDGSGAAYNEQFF.

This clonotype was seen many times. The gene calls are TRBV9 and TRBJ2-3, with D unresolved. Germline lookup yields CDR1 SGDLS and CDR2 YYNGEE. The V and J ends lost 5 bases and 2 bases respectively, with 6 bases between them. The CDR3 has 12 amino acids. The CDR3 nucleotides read TGTGCCAGCAGTGAACCCACAGATACGCAGTATTTT. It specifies CASSEPTDTQYF.

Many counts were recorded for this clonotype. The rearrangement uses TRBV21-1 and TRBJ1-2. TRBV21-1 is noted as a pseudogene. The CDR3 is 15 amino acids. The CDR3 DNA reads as TGTGCCAGCAGCAAAAACCCTCTCGGAAACTATGGCTACACCTTC. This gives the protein CASSKNPLGNYGYTF.

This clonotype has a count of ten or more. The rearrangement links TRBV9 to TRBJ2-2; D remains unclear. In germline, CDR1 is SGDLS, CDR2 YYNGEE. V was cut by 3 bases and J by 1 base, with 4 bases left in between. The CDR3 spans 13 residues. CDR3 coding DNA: TGTGCCAGCAGCGGGGAGAACACCGGGGAGCTGTTTTTT. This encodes CASSGENTGELFF.

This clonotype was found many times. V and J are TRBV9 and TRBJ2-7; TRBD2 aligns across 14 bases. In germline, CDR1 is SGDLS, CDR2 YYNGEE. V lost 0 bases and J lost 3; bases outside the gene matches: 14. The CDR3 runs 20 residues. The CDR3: CASSVARGTSGSRRNYEQYF. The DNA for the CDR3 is TGTGCCAGCAGCGTAGCAAGGGGGACTAGCGGGAGTCGTAGGAACTACGAGCAGTACTTC.

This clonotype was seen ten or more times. CDR3 nucleotide sequence: TGTGCCAGCAGCGTCTTGGGACAGGGGGCTTCCGGAGAGACCCAGTACTTC. Translation: CASSVLGQGASGETQYF. This sequence joins TRBV9 and TRBJ2-5; TRBD1 aligns across 12 bases. CDR1 is SGDLS, CDR2 YYNGEE, per germline. This CDR3 is 17 amino acids long. Losses at the gene ends were 2 bases for V and 4 bases for J; bases not matched to a gene: 9.

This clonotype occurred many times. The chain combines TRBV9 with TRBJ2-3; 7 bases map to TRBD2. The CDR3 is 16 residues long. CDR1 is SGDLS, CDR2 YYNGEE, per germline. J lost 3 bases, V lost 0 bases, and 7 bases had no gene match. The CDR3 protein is CASSVAGGEFTDTQYF. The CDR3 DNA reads TGTGCCAGCAGCGTAGCTGGGGGGGAGTTTACAGATACGCAGTATTTT. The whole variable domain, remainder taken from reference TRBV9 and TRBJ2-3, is DSGVTQTPKHLITATGQRVTLRCSPRSGDLSVYWYQQSLDQGLQFLIQYYNGEERAKGNILERFSAQQFPDLHSELNLSSLELGDSALYFCASSVAGGEFTDTQYFGPGTRLTVL.

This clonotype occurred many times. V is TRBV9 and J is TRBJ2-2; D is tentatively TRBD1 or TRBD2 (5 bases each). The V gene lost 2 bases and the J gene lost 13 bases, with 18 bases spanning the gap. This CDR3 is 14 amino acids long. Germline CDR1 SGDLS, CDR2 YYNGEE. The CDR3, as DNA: TGTGCCAGCAGCGTTTTATCCGGGACCCCGACGCTGTTTTTT. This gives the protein CASSVLSGTPTLFF.

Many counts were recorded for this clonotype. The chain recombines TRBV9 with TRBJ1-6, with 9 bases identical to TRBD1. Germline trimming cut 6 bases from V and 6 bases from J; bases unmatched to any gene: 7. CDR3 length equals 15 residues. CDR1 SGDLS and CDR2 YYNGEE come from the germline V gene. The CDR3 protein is CASTETGGGNSPLHF. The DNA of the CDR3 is TGTGCCAGCACCGAAACAGGGGGCGGTAATTCACCCCTCCACTTT.

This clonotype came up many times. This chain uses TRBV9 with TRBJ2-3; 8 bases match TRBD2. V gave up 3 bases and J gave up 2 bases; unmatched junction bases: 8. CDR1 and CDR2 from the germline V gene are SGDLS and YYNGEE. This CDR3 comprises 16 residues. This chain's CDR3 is CASSAGSGSNTDTQYF. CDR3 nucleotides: TGTGCCAGCAGCGCTGGGAGCGGGAGTAACACAGATACGCAGTATTTT.

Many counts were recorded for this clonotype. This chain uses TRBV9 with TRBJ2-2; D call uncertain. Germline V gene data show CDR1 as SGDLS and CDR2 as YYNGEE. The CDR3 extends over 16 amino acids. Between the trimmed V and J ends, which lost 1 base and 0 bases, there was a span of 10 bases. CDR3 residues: CASSVLQYANTGELFF. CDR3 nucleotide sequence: TGTGCCAGCAGCGTATTACAGTACGCGAACACCGGGGAGCTGTTTTTT.

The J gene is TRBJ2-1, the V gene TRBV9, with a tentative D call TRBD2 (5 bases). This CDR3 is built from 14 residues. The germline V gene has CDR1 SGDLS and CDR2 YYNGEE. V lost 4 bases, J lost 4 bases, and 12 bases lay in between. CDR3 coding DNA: TGTGCCAGCAGCTCCTTGACTACTTACAATGAGCAGTTCTTC. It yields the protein CASSSLTTYNEQFF.

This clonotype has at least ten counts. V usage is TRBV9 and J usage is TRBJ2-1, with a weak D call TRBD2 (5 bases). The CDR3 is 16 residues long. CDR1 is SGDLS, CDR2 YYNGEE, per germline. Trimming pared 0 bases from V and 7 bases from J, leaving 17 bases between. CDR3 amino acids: CASSVGVAVRGNEQFF. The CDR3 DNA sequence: TGTGCCAGCAGCGTAGGGGTAGCTGTTCGGGGAAATGAGCAGTTCTTC.

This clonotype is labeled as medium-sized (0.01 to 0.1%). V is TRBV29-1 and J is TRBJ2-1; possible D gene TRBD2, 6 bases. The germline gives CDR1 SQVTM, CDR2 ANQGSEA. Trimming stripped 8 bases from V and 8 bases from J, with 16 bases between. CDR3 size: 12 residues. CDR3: CSPPTRDDEQFF. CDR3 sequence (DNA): TGCAGCCCCCCGACTAGGGACGATGAGCAGTTCTTC.

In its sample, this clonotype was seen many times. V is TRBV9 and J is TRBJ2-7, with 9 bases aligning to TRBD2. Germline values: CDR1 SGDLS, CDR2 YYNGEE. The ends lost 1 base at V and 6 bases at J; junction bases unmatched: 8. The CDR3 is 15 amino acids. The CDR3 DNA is TGTGCCAGCAGCGTATCGGCTAGCGGGGTCGGCGAGCAGTACTTC. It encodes CASSVSASGVGEQYF.

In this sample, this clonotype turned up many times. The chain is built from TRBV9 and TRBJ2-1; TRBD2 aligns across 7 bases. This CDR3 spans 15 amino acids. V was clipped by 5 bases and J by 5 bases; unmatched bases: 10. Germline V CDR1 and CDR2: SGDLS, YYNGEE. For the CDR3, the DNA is TGTGCCAGCAGTCGACTAGCCGATCTCGACAATGAGCAGTTCTTC. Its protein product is CASSRLADLDNEQFF. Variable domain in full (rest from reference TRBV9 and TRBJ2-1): DSGVTQTPKHLITATGQRVTLRCSPRSGDLSVYWYQQSLDQGLQFLIQYYNGEERAKGNILERFSAQQFPDLHSELNLSSLELGDSALYFCASSRLADLDNEQFFGPGTRLTVL.

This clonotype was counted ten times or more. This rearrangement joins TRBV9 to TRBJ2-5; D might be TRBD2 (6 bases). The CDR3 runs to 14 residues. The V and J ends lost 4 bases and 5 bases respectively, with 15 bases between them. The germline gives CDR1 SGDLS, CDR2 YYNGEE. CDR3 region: CASSPGGFGETQYF. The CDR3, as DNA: TGTGCCAGCAGCCCAGGAGGGTTCGGTGAGACCCAGTACTTC.

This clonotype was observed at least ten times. The CDR3 nucleotides read TGTGCCAGCAGCACAACCGGGACAGGGGGCAGCGGGAGGAGCACAGATACGCAGTATTTT. Translated: CASSTTGTGGSGRSTDTQYF. The rearrangement uses TRBV9 and TRBJ2-3; 12 bases line up with TRBD1. Germline loops: CDR1 SGDLS, CDR2 YYNGEE. The CDR3 contains 20 residues. The V segment lost 4 bases and the J segment 0 bases; nucleotides outside the gene matches: 15. The full variable domain, with the rest looked up from reference TRBV9 and TRBJ2-3, is DSGVTQTPKHLITATGQRVTLRCSPRSGDLSVYWYQQSLDQGLQFLIQYYNGEERAKGNILERFSAQQFPDLHSELNLSSLELGDSALYFCASSTTGTGGSGRSTDTQYFGPGTRLTVL.

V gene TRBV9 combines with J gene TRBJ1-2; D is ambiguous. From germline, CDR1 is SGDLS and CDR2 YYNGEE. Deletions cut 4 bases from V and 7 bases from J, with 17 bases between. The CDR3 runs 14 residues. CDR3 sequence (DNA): TGTGCCAGCAGCCTAAACTCGGCGGGTTCTGGCTACACCTTC. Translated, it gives CASSLNSAGSGYTF.